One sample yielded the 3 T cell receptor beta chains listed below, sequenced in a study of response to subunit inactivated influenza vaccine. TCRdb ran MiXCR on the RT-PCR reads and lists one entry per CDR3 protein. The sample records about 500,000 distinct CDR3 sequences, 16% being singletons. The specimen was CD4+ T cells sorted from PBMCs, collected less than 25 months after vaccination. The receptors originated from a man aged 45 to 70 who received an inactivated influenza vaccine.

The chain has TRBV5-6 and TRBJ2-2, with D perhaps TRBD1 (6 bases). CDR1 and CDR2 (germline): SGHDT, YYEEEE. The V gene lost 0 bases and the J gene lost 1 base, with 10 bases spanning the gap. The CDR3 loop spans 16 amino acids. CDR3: CASSLGGGWNTGELFF. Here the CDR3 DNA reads TGTGCCAGCAGCTTGGGTGGGGGCTGGAACACCGGGGAGCTGTTTTTT.

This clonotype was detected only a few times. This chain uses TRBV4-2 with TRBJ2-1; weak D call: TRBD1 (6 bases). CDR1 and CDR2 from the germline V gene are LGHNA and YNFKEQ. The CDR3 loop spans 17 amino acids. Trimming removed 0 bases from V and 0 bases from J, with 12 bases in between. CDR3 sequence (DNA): TGTGCCAGCAGCCAAGAACCGGGGACAAGCTCCTACAATGAGCAGTTCTTC. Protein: CASSQEPGTSSYNEQFF.

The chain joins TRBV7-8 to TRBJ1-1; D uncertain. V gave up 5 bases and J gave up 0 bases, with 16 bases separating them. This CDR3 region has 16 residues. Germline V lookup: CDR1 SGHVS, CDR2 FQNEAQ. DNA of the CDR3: TGTGCCAGCAGCCGATTGGCGGGGTCGATGAACACTGAAGCTTTCTTT. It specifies CASSRLAGSMNTEAFF.